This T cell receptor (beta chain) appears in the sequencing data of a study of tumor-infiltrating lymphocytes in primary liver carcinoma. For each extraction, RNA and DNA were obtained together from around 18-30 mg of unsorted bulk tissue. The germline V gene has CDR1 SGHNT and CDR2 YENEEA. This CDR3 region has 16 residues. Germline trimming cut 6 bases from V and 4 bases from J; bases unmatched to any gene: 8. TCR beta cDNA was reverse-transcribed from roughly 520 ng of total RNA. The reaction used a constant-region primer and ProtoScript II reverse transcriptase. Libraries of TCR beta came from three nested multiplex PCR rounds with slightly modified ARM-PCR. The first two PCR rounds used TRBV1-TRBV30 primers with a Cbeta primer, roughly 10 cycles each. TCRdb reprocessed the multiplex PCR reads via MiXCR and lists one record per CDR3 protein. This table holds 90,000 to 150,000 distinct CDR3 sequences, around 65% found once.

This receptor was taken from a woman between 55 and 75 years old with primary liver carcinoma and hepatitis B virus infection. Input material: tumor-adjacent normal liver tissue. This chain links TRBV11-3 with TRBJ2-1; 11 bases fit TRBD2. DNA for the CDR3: TGTGCCAGCAGTAGTGGTAGCGGGAGGGATTACAATGAGCAGTTCTTC. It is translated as CASSSGSGRDYNEQFF.